This T cell receptor (beta chain) was sequenced during a study of T-cell reconstitution after alpha-beta-depleted transplantation in children. This clonotype was detected a few times. Preparing the TCRbeta library involved the use of unique molecular identifiers. TCRdb used MiXCR to reprocess the PCR reads, holding one entry per CDR3 protein. In the table there are some 490,000 distinct CDR3 sequences, around 12% of which are singletons. Germline V gene data show CDR1 as SGHRS and CDR2 as YFSETQ. The CDR3 contains 15 residues. V was pared by 0 bases and J by 1 base, with 8 bases between. The chain is built from TRBV5-1 and TRBJ2-1; a weak D match, TRBD1 (6 bases). The sequence came from a human donor who donated a stem cell graft to a child with combined immunodeficiency. The sequences come from PBMCs from the stem cell graft donor, collected from the stem cell graft. CDR3 nucleotides: TGCGCCAGCAGCTTGGAGGGGGATTCCTACAATGAGCAGTTCTTC. Protein: CASSLEGDSYNEQFF. Full variable domain (outside the CDR3, taken from reference TRBV5-1 and TRBJ2-1): KAGVTQTPRYLIKTRGQQVTLSCSPISGHRSVSWYQQTPGQGLQFLFEYFSETQRNKGNFPGRFSGRQFSNSRSEMNVSTLELGDSALYLCASSLEGDSYNEQFFGPGTRLTVL.